A selection of T cell receptor beta chains follows, all from one sample in a study of shared clonotypes between healthy human individuals. TCRdb keeps only in-frame clones here, not all; method: immunoSEQ multiplex PCR. The sample holds about 2.4 million clones; 90% to 95% are singletons and the top ten take approximately 0.36%. Sequenced sample: naive CD4+ T cells from PBMCs. The receptors here all came from a man aged 18 to 29 in good health. Some clones in this sample may be carry-over from other donors' samples. Each CDR3 is given with its conserved first and last residue. Each record gives: clone size, V gene, J gene, D gene, CDR3 protein, CDR3 DNA. D genes are given only for firm matches. The size field is filled for only some rows; it gives once, few, many or a size class.

size: .
V: TRBV7-9
J: TRBJ1-3
D: .
CDR3: CASISGNTIYF
DNA: TGTGCCAGCATCTCTGGAAACACCATATATTTT

size: once
V: TRBV7-8
J: TRBJ2-7
D: TRBD1
CDR3: CASSKRTGGRSSYEQYF
DNA: TGTGCCAGCAGCAAGCGGACAGGGGGTAGAAGCTCCTACGAGCAGTACTTC

size: .
V: TRBV2
J: TRBJ2-7
D: .
CDR3: CASSALAHSGYEQYF
DNA: TGTGCCAGCAGTGCCCTAGCGCACTCTGGCTACGAGCAGTACTTC

size: .
V: TRBV28
J: TRBJ1-5
D: TRBD1
CDR3: CASSPGTGGQPQHF
DNA: TGTGCCAGCAGCCCCGGGACAGGGGGTCAGCCCCAGCATTTT

size: .
V: TRBV7-9
J: TRBJ2-7
D: TRBD1
CDR3: CASSLSTGATSYEQYF
DNA: TGTGCCAGCAGCCTATCGACAGGGGCGACCTCCTACGAGCAGTACTTC

size: .
V: TRBV20-1
J: TRBJ1-4
D: .
CDR3: CSAIGEKLFF
DNA: TGCAGTGCTATCGGTGAAAAACTGTTTTTT

size: .
V: TRBV5-1
J: TRBJ2-2
D: .
CDR3: CASSPNGANTGELFF
DNA: TGCGCCAGCAGCCCTAACGGGGCGAACACCGGGGAGCTGTTTTTT

size: few
V: TRBV6-5
J: TRBJ1-1
D: .
CDR3: CASSYQENTEAFF
DNA: TGTGCCAGCAGTTATCAGGAGAACACTGAAGCTTTCTTT

size: .
V: TRBV29-1
J: TRBJ2-1
D: .
CDR3: CSVIRDTRPEQFF
DNA: TGCAGCGTGATCCGGGACACCAGGCCTGAGCAGTTCTTC

size: .
V: TRBV7-3
J: TRBJ2-3
D: TRBD2
CDR3: CASSLGGGRAGRTDTQYF
DNA: TGTGCCAGCAGCTTAGGGGGCGGGAGGGCCGGTCGTACAGATACGCAGTATTTT

size: once
V: TRBV20-1
J: TRBJ2-5
D: .
CDR3: CSASFGETQYF
DNA: TGCAGTGCTAGTTTCGGAGAGACCCAGTACTTC

size: .
V: TRBV29-1
J: TRBJ2-7
D: .
CDR3: CSGGTSKGEQYF
DNA: TGCAGCGGCGGGACGTCCAAGGGGGAGCAGTACTTC

size: .
V: TRBV28
J: TRBJ1-2
D: TRBD1
CDR3: CASGGRGYRNYGYTF
DNA: TGTGCCAGCGGGGGCAGGGGGTATAGAAACTATGGCTACACCTTC

size: .
V: TRBV7-9
J: TRBJ1-2
D: TRBD1
CDR3: CASNPDRGNYGYTF
DNA: TGTGCCAGCAACCCTGACAGGGGGAACTATGGCTACACCTTC